Each of the 8 T cell receptor beta chains below was sequenced from the same sample in a study of identical twins. In TCRdb, the 5' RACE reads were re-called with MiXCR into one record per CDR3 protein. The sample records roughly 1,500,000 distinct CDR3 sequences, 25% to 35% being singletons. The sequenced sample was cord blood. These receptors all stem from a newborn girl in good health.

This chain connects TRBV6-1 to TRBJ2-5; no reliable D call. Per germline, CDR1 MNHNS and CDR2 SASEGT. The V gene lost 6 bases and the J gene lost 1 base, with 12 bases spanning the gap. The CDR3 extends over 14 amino acids. This CDR3 reads CASRGLWFQETQYF. The DNA of the CDR3 is TGTGCCAGCAGAGGGTTATGGTTCCAAGAGACCCAGTACTTC.

The chain links TRBV2 to TRBJ1-1, with D possibly TRBD1 on 6 matching bases. Germline CDR1 reads SNHLY; CDR2 reads FYNNEI. The CDR3 has 13 amino acids. The ends were cut back, 8 bases at V and 1 base at J, with 11 bases in the middle. CDR3 in amino acids: CASAQGWNTEAFF. The CDR3 region has the DNA TGTGCCAGCGCGCAGGGGTGGAACACTGAAGCTTTCTTT.

This clonotype was seen a handful of times. In DNA form, the CDR3 reads TGCAGTGCTAGCGAGTCCGATACGCAGTATTTT. Encoded protein: CSASESDTQYF. The chain employs TRBV20-1 and TRBJ2-3; D uncertain. This CDR3 region has 11 residues. Germline lookup yields CDR1 DFQATT and CDR2 SNEGSKA (reference sequence). The V and J ends lost 3 bases and 6 bases respectively, with 7 bases between them.

This clonotype has only a few counts. V gene TRBV5-1 combines with J gene TRBJ2-7; TRBD2 is a possible D gene (6 bases). V was shortened by 2 bases and J by 2 bases, with 20 bases between the two germline ends. This CDR3 contains 17 residues. CDR1 is SGHRS, CDR2 YFSETQ, per germline. CDR3 region: CASSLRGTGLLTYEQYF. DNA for the CDR3: TGCGCCAGCAGCTTAAGGGGAACGGGACTCCTTACCTACGAGCAGTACTTC.

The gene calls are TRBV6-5 and TRBJ2-3; D gene unclear. The germline V gene encodes CDR1 MNHEY and CDR2 SVGAGI. The CDR3 has 14 amino acids. V was trimmed by 6 bases and J by 4 bases, leaving 14 bases between them. The CDR3 sequence: CASRGSAGADTQYF. In DNA, the CDR3 is TGTGCCAGCAGGGGAAGCGCCGGCGCAGATACGCAGTATTTT.

About this clonotype: This may be a read error, as it is one base from a much larger clone. The chain carries TRBV29-1 and TRBJ2-1; TRBD1 is a possible D gene (6 bases). The germline V gene has CDR1 SQVTM and CDR2 ANQGSEA. The CDR3 totals 14 residues. CDR3 sequence reads: CSSTGISSYNEKFF. In nucleotides, the CDR3 is TGCAGCTCCACAGGGATAAGCTCCTACAATGAGAAGTTCTTC.

The chain employs TRBV24-1 and TRBJ2-1; a possible D gene is TRBD2 (5 bases). The V gene lost 4 bases and the J gene lost 7 bases, with 13 bases spanning the gap. Germline V gives CDR1 KGHDR, CDR2 SFDVKD. This CDR3 contains 14 residues. The CDR3 loop reads CATSDRRSGNEQFF. As DNA, the CDR3 is TGTGCCACCAGTGACCGTAGGTCGGGGAATGAGCAGTTCTTC.

CDR3 residues: CASSIATSVTYEQYF. DNA for the CDR3: TGTGCCAGTAGTATAGCGACGTCCGTCACCTACGAGCAGTACTTC. The rearrangement links TRBV19 to TRBJ2-7; D gene uncertain. CDR1 LNHDA and CDR2 SQIVND come from the germline V gene (reference sequence). The CDR3 consists of 15 residues. V lost 1 base to trimming and J lost 2 bases, with 12 bases between them. Full variable domain (remainder filled in from reference TRBV19 and TRBJ2-7): DGGITQSPKYLFRKEGQNVTLSCEQNLNHDAMYWYRQDPGQGLRLIYYSQIVNDFQKGDIAEGYSVSREKKESFPLTVTSAQKNPTAFYLCASSIATSVTYEQYFGPGTRLTVT.